Listed here is a single TCR beta chain. Only in-frame clones appear in the TCRdb table, and some are missing; sequencing was by immunoSEQ multiplex PCR. The profile shows about 150,000 clones, roughly 87% of them singletons. This entry belongs to a study of blood T cell repertoires in COVID-19. Germline V gene lookup returns CDR1 LGHDT and CDR2 YNNKEL (reference sequence). J lost 2 bases, V lost 6 bases, and 10 bases had no gene match. The CDR3 covers 16 residues. The sequenced sample was PBMCs or T cells enriched from blood (not recorded which). V gene TRBV3-1 (or the pseudogene TRBV3-2) combines with J gene TRBJ2-5; 9 bases line up with TRBD2. This TCR was recovered from a woman aged 50 to 60 who had recovered from COVID-19. The CDR3 spells CASSPGLASGQETQYF. CDR3 DNA: TGTGCCAGCAGTCCGGGACTAGCTAGCGGACAAGAGACCCAGTACTTC.